These 5 T cell receptor beta chains were all obtained from the same sample, sequenced in a study of OX40 agonist ivuxolimab in advanced cancers. TCRdb's table, derived via immunoSEQ multiplex PCR, lists solely in-frame clones and lacks some. The data show roughly 50,000 clones, 80% to 95% seen once. The sequencing here drew on CD4+ or CD8+ T cells sorted from blood, taken in a trial of the OX40 agonist ivuxolimab. These receptors came from an adult with an advanced solid tumor such as melanoma, head and neck, liver or kidney cancer.

CDR3 nucleotide sequence: TGTGCCAGCAGCCAGCGGGACCTTCAAGAGACCCAGTACTTC. The encoded protein is CASSQRDLQETQYF. This chain uses TRBV14 with TRBJ2-5, with D maybe TRBD2 (6 bases). There are 14 residues in the CDR3. The V gene lost 3 bases and the J gene lost 2 bases, with 10 bases spanning the gap. Germline V gene sequence: CDR1 SGHDN, CDR2 FVKESK.

The chain combines TRBV7-3 with TRBJ2-7; the D is unclear. This CDR3 comprises 15 residues. The germline V and J ends were trimmed by 5 bases and 3 bases, with 17 bases remaining between them. Per germline, CDR1 SGHTA and CDR2 FQGTGA. Here the CDR3 reads CASSRLYTSLYEQYF. The DNA of the CDR3 is TGTGCCAGCAGCCGTCTCTACACCTCCCTCTACGAGCAGTACTTC.

This rearrangement joins TRBV19 to TRBJ2-6; D is possibly TRBD2 (5 bases). This CDR3 is built from 14 residues. Trimming cost V 7 bases and J 2 bases, with 9 bases left between them. Germline V lookup: CDR1 LNHDA, CDR2 SQIVND (reference sequence). Here the CDR3 DNA reads TGTGCCAGTAATTGGGGAGCTGGGGCCAACGTCCTGACTTTC. Translating gives CASNWGAGANVLTF.

V is TRBV5-5 and J is TRBJ2-7; TRBD2 is a possible D gene (5 bases). The CDR3 covers 14 residues. V lost 4 bases, J lost 0 bases, and 11 bases lay in between. Germline lookup yields CDR1 SGHKS and CDR2 YYEKEE (reference sequence). The CDR3 here is CASSRTVSSYEQYF. In nucleotides, the CDR3 is TGTGCCAGCAGCAGGACTGTAAGCTCCTACGAGCAGTACTTC. The variable domain in full, completed from reference TRBV5-5 and TRBJ2-7, reads DAGVTQSPTHLIKTRGQQVTLRCSPISGHKSVSWYQQVLGQGPQFIFQYYEKEERGRGNFPDRFSARQFPNYSSELNVNALLLGDSALYLCASSRTVSSYEQYFGPGTRLTVT.

V and J are TRBV19 and TRBJ2-5; 12 bases line up with TRBD1. The CDR3 totals 16 residues. Germline lookup yields CDR1 LNHDA and CDR2 SQIVND (reference sequence). The J segment lost 11 bases and the V segment lost 5 bases, leaving 15 bases of the junction unmatched. The chain's CDR3 is CASSPRGTGGVLEQYF. DNA for the CDR3: TGTGCCAGTAGTCCTAGAGGGACAGGGGGCGTCTTAGAGCAGTACTTC.